The TCR beta chain described here comes from a study of cytomegalovirus exposure and HLA in healthy donors. The study, taken as a whole, reports: Later analysis indicated greater clonal expansion among HLA-associated TCR beta chains than among equally common other chains. Analysis was carried out at a later point, and it linked a missense DCLRE1C variant to TCR beta V- and J-gene trimming. In a later analysis, at a false discovery rate of 0.05, fewer than 20,000 TCR beta sequences matched HLA alleles.

The V end was cut by 5 bases, the J end by 8 bases, with 16 bases between. Germline CDR1 SGHAT, CDR2 FQNNGV. The CDR3 consists of 14 residues. On this clone itself: Its antigen is as yet unknown.

The primer mix had 60 Vbeta and 13 Jbeta primers. In the original workflow: It was a later analysis that counted roughly 80 million unique TCR beta chains, of which approximately 11 million were shared. The data were produced by immunoSEQ multiplex PCR, yet TCRdb's version contains in-frame clones alone and is incomplete. From that table come the V and J calls and clone size; the DNA was used to work out D and trimming. This table has around 180,000 clones, around 81% appearing once. The sample comprised PBMCs. The TCR originated in a man aged 18 to 29 in good health and CMV-seronegative. The genes are TRBV11-2 and TRBJ2-1; D is undetermined. This chain's CDR3 is CASSTGSSSHEQFF. CDR3 nucleotide sequence: TGTGCCAGCAGCACCGGGTCCTCGAGCCATGAGCAGTTCTTC.